The present T cell receptor (beta chain) was sequenced within a study of T cells in narcolepsy. V shed 4 bases and J 8 bases; nucleotides not matched to a gene: 7. The length of the CDR3 is 15 residues. CDR1 and CDR2 from the germline V gene are KGHSH and LQKENI. Libraries were prepared by immunoSEQ multiplex PCR; TCRdb keeps only in-frame clonotypes and omits some of them. The sample has about 35,000 clones, 65% to 85% seen once. Material: memory (CD45RA-) CD4+ T cells from blood. This chain links TRBV18 with TRBJ2-1, with 11 bases matching TRBD2. The TCR sequence derives from a human donor in good health. CDR3 bases: TGTGCCAGCTCACTGCCGGGACTAGCGGACCATGAGCAGTTCTTC. Translation: CASSLPGLADHEQFF.